The clone carrying this TCR beta chain appeared a few times. The CDR3 has 20 residues. This entry belongs to a study of blood T cell repertoires in COVID-19. In the study overall: There were acute and convalescent COVID-19 samples, and they came from the United States, Italy and Spain. T cells, B-cell-depleted T cells, or PBMCs provided the cDNA or gDNA that served as material.

Original processing notes: Amplification of reference gene primers was used by the study to estimate nucleated cell counts. Clones were sequenced by immunoSEQ multiplex PCR, and TCRdb holds only the in-frame ones, with some missing. From that table come the V and J calls and clone size; the DNA was used to work out D and trimming. This repertoire shows roughly 140,000 clones, around nine tenths found once; its top ten account for about 10%. The rearrangement joins TRBV21-1 to TRBJ2-5; the table's D call TRBD2 went unverified against the DNA. TRBV21-1 is labeled a pseudogene. Sequenced sample: peripheral blood. The sequence derives from a man aged 45-65 years with active or convalescent COVID-19. DNA for the CDR3: TGTGCCAGCAGCTCCCCCGGGACTAGCGGGAGAGGGGGGCCCAAAGAGACCCAGTACTTC. Amino acids: CASSSPGTSGRGGPKETQYF.